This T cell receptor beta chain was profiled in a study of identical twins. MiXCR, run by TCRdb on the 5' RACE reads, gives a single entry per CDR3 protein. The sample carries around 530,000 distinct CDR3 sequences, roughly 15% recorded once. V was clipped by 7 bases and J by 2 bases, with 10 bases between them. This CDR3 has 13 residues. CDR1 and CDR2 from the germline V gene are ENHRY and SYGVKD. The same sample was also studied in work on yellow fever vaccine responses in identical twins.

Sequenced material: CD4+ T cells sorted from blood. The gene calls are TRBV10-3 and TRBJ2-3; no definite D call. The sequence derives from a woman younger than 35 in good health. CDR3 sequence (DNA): TGTGCCATCATGAGGTCCCTCACAGATACGCAGTATTTT. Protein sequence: CAIMRSLTDTQYF.